One sample yielded the 20 T cell receptor beta chains listed below, sequenced in a study of blood T cells in healthy people across ages. A sample-barcoded 5' primer and a J-beta primer mix were used in a second PCR of about 7 to 12 cycles. TCRdb processed the 5' RACE reads anew with MiXCR; each CDR3 protein has one entry. The table includes around 1.7 million distinct CDR3 sequences, 25% to 30% detected once. Sequencing used blood. The receptors shown here come from a woman aged 25 to 39 in good health.

The chain links TRBV11-2 to TRBJ2-3; 12 bases match TRBD2. V gave up 1 base and J gave up 5 bases; unmatched junction bases: 13. This CDR3 comprises 19 residues. Germline V CDR1 and CDR2: SGHAT, FQNNGV. CDR3 sequence reads: CASSLVRRLAGGGGDTQYF. The DNA for the CDR3 is TGTGCCAGCAGCTTAGTGAGAAGGCTAGCGGGAGGGGGCGGAGATACGCAGTATTTT.

The V call is TRBV19, the J call TRBJ2-1; TRBD2 agrees at 11 bases. The CDR3 runs to 16 residues. Germline values: CDR1 LNHDA, CDR2 SQIVND (reference sequence). V lost 2 bases, J lost 9 bases, and 9 bases stayed unmatched. The CDR3 is CASSIYTSGGPGEQFF. The DNA for the CDR3 is TGTGCCAGTAGTATATACACTAGCGGGGGCCCGGGTGAGCAGTTCTTC.

In its sample, this clonotype was seen many times. J is TRBJ2-5 and V is TRBV7-9; 8 bases match TRBD1. This CDR3 region has 14 residues. CDR1 is SEHNR and CDR2 is FQNEAQ in the germline V gene (reference sequence). V dropped 6 bases and J dropped 4; count of bases not matched to a gene: 7. In DNA form, the CDR3 reads TGTGCCAGCAGAACCGACAGGGGAACAGAGACCCAGTACTTC. It encodes CASRTDRGTETQYF.

The J gene is TRBJ2-2, the V gene TRBV7-9; D is undetermined. CDR1 and CDR2 from the germline V gene are SEHNR and FQNEAQ (reference sequence). This CDR3 spans 13 amino acids. The V and J ends lost 4 bases and 2 bases respectively, with 5 bases between them. The CDR3 here is CASSYINTGELFF. Written as DNA, the CDR3 is TGTGCCAGCAGCTACATAAACACCGGGGAGCTGTTTTTT.

The rearrangement joins TRBV20-1 to TRBJ2-7; 7 nucleotides agree with TRBD1. The CDR3 has 14 residues. The junction had 7 bases not matched to a gene; V was cut back by 1 base and J by 4 bases. Germline CDR1 is DFQATT and CDR2 is SNEGSKA (reference sequence). CDR3 residues: CSARVTGKRYEQYF. DNA of the CDR3: TGCAGTGCTAGAGTGACAGGGAAACGGTACGAGCAGTACTTC.

The rearrangement links TRBV30 to TRBJ1-1; maybe TRBD1 (5 bases). Per germline, CDR1 GTSNPN and CDR2 SVGIG (reference sequence). CDR3 size: 14 residues. The ends were cut back, 4 bases at V and 1 base at J, with 13 bases in the middle. The CDR3 bases are TGTGCCTGGAAAGGGTACAGGAAGAACACTGAAGCTTTCTTT. This gives the protein CAWKGYRKNTEAFF.

Many counts were recorded for this clonotype. The chain carries TRBV20-1 and TRBJ2-4, with 7 bases aligning to TRBD2. CDR1 DFQATT and CDR2 SNEGSKA come from the germline V gene (reference sequence). Trimming cost V 6 bases and J 6 bases; bases outside gene matches: 20. This CDR3 contains 17 residues. This chain's CDR3 is CSATGGYAEPTGNIQYF. Written as DNA, the CDR3 is TGCAGTGCCACCGGGGGGTATGCCGAACCAACCGGAAACATTCAGTACTTC.

This clonotype has more than one count but fewer than ten. The genes are TRBV6-5 and TRBJ2-7; 9 nucleotides line up with TRBD1. This CDR3 is 14 amino acids long. Per the germline V gene, CDR1 is MNHEY and CDR2 is SVGAGI. J gave up 6 bases and V 3 bases, and 6 bases lay outside the gene matches. CDR3 sequence reads: CASSYTDRGIEQYF. DNA of the CDR3: TGTGCCAGCAGTTATACGGACAGGGGAATCGAGCAGTACTTC.

In its sample, this clonotype was seen a few times. This chain links TRBV20-1 with TRBJ2-7; 7 bases agree with TRBD2. The V gene's germline CDR1 is DFQATT and CDR2 SNEGSKA (reference sequence). Losses at the gene ends were 6 bases for V and 5 bases for J; bases not matched to a gene: 16. The CDR3 runs to 15 residues. Here the CDR3 reads CSAEEPGRRRDEQYF. CDR3 DNA sequence: TGCAGTGCAGAGGAGCCCGGGAGGAGGAGGGACGAGCAGTACTTC.

Concerning this clonotype itself: This sequence may be a read error, since a much larger clone differs from it by one base. The chain recombines TRBV12-3 or TRBV12-4 with TRBJ2-7, with D possibly TRBD1 on 6 matching bases. Judging by the DNA end, TRBJ2-5 fits better; the J call may be wrong. The CDR3 runs 12 residues. This CDR3 reads CASSFQGKTQYF. The CDR3 bases are TGTGCCAGCAGTTTTCAGGGGAAGACCCAGTACTTC.

This clonotype was picked up a small number of times. Sequence at one end of the junction differs from germline and may be a read error. The J gene is TRBJ2-3, the V gene TRBV11-1; D is perhaps TRBD1 (5 bases). Germline V lookup: CDR1 SGHAT, CDR2 FQDESV (reference sequence). The CDR3 length is 15 residues. CDR3 coding DNA: TGCGCCAGCAGCTTGGCCGCAGGGTACACAGATACGCAGTATTTT. Its translation is CASSLAAGYTDTQYF.

This clonotype was observed at least ten times. The rearrangement links TRBV29-1 to TRBJ2-1; TRBD2 might be the D (5 bases). The CDR3 is 15 residues long. V shed 5 bases and J shed 10 bases, with 24 bases lying between them. In germline, CDR1 is SQVTM, CDR2 ANQGSEA. CDR3 amino acids: CSVSGSPDRPREQFF. DNA of the CDR3: TGCAGCGTTTCTGGGAGCCCAGATCGGCCTAGGGAGCAGTTCTTC.

This clonotype was seen a few times. V usage is TRBV20-1 and J usage is TRBJ2-1, with 8 bases matching TRBD2. The CDR3 is made up of 13 amino acids. Losses at the gene ends were 4 bases for V and 6 bases for J; bases not matched to a gene: 5. Germline V CDR1 and CDR2: DFQATT, SNEGSKA (reference sequence). The CDR3: CSATAGVCNEQFF. The DNA for the CDR3 is TGCAGTGCTACAGCGGGGGTATGCAATGAGCAGTTCTTC.

The table lists this clonotype with a few counts. The chain links TRBV7-9 to TRBJ2-5, with TRBD2 matching 8 bases. Germline V gene data show CDR1 as SEHNR and CDR2 as FQNEAQ (reference sequence). The CDR3 loop spans 15 amino acids. The ends lost 5 bases at V and 5 bases at J; junction bases unmatched: 10. The CDR3 protein is CASSPGERELETQYF. The CDR3 region has the DNA TGTGCCAGCAGCCCTGGGGAGCGGGAGTTGGAGACCCAGTACTTC.

Note on this clonotype: One end of the junction fails to match germline, which may point to a read error. The chain joins TRBV20-1 to TRBJ2-3, with unresolved D. Germline V gene data show CDR1 as DFQATT and CDR2 as SNEGSKA (reference sequence). CDR3 length: 13 residues. Here the CDR3 DNA reads TGCAGTGCTGCGGAAGACACCACAGATGCGCAGTATTTT. Residues: CSAAEDTTDAQYF.

The chain is built from TRBV20-1 and TRBJ2-2; 8 bases fit TRBD2. The CDR3 has 14 amino acids. Unmatched junction bases numbered 4, after V lost 5 bases and J lost 2 bases. Per germline, CDR1 DFQATT and CDR2 SNEGSKA (reference sequence). The CDR3: CSAEAGVNTGELFF. The DNA of the CDR3 is TGCAGTGCTGAAGCGGGAGTAAACACCGGGGAGCTGTTTTTT.

V and J are TRBV28 and TRBJ2-5; tentative D call: TRBD1 (5 bases). The CDR3 extends over 11 amino acids. Germline V gene data show CDR1 as MDHEN and CDR2 as SYDVKM. V was shortened by 5 bases and J by 9 bases, with 10 bases between the two germline ends. The CDR3 reads CASSDTGSQYF. The CDR3 DNA reads as TGTGCCAGCAGTGATACAGGTTCCCAGTACTTC.

This clonotype was counted once. The chain is built from TRBV27 and TRBJ2-3; 7 nucleotides line up with TRBD2. The CDR3 totals 16 residues. The J segment lost 0 bases and the V segment lost 1 base, leaving 4 bases of the junction unmatched. Germline V gene sequence: CDR1 MNHEY, CDR2 SMNVEV (reference sequence). The CDR3 spells CASSLWLAASTDTQYF. The CDR3 region has the DNA TGTGCCAGCAGTTTATGGCTAGCGGCTAGCACAGATACGCAGTATTTT.

Remarks on this clonotype: This may be a read error: a much more frequent sequence differs by one nucleotide. The rearrangement links TRBV7-2 to TRBJ2-7; a weak D match, TRBD2 (6 bases). The CDR3 covers 16 residues. Germline CDR1 is SGHTA and CDR2 is FQGNSA. V lost 5 bases and J lost 7, with 24 bases in between. CDR3 loop: CASSPITPGLYNEQYF. For the CDR3, the DNA is TGTGCCAGCAGCCCAATCACTCCGGGACTGTACAATGAGCAGTACTTC.

This clonotype was picked up a small number of times. The chain combines TRBV5-1 with TRBJ2-3, with 11 positions matching TRBD2. The CDR3 totals 15 residues. The J segment lost 6 bases and the V segment lost 6 bases, leaving 9 bases of the junction unmatched. Germline V gene sequence: CDR1 SGHRS, CDR2 YFSETQ. The CDR3 loop reads CASTATSGVGDTQYF. CDR3 DNA sequence: TGCGCCAGCACGGCGACTAGCGGGGTTGGCGATACGCAGTATTTT.